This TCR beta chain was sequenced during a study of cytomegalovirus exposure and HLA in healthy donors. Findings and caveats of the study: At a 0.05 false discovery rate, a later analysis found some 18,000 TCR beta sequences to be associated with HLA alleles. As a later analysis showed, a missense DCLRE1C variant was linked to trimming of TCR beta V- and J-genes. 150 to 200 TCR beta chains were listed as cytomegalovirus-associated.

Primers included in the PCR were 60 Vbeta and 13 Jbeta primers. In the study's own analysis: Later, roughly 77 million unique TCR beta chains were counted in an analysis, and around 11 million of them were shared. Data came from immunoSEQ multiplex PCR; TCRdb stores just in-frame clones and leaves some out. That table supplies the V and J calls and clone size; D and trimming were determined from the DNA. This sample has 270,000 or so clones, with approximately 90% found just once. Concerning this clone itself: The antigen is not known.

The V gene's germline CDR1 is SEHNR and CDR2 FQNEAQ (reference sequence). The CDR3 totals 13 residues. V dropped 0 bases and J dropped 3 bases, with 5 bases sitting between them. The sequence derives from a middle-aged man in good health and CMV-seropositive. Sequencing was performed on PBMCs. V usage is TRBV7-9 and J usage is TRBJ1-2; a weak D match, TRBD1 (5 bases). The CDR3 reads CASSLARDYGYTF. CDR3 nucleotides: TGTGCCAGCAGCTTAGCCAGGGACTATGGCTACACCTTC. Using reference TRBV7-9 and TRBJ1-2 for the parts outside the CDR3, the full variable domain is DTGVSQNPRHKITKRGQNVTFRCDPISEHNRLYWYRQTLGQGPEFLTYFQNEAQLEKSRLLSDRFSAERPKGSFSTLEIQRTEQGDSAMYLCASSLARDYGYTFGSGTRLTVV.